This T cell receptor beta chain was captured in a study of blood T cell repertoires in COVID-19. Study as a whole: Collection of acute and convalescent COVID-19 samples took place in the United States, Italy and Spain.

The CDR3 has 17 residues. Germline assignment: CDR1 SGHTA and CDR2 FQGNSA. Trimming removed 5 bases from V and 3 bases from J, with 22 bases in between. Clones were sequenced by immunoSEQ multiplex PCR, and TCRdb holds only the in-frame ones, with some missing. The sample shows roughly 200,000 clones, 86% of them seen only once. Membership in each cohort depended on participant-reported clinical history. The sample taken for sequencing was PBMCs or T cells enriched from blood (not recorded which). The chain couples TRBV7-2 to TRBJ1-2; possible D gene TRBD1, 5 bases. This TCR derives from a woman in her forties or fifties in a cohort exposed to, infected with or recovered from COVID-19 (not recorded which). Here the CDR3 reads CASSLAGGFQNYYGYTF. In DNA, the CDR3 is TGTGCCAGCAGCCTGGCGGGGGGATTCCAAAACTACTATGGCTACACCTTC. Complete variable domain (other parts from reference TRBV7-2 and TRBJ1-2): GAGVSQSPSNKVTEKGKDVELRCDPISGHTALYWYRQSLGQGLEFLIYFQGNSAPDKSGLPSDRFSAERTGGSVSTLTIQRTQQEDSAVYLCASSLAGGFQNYYGYTFGSGTRLTVV.